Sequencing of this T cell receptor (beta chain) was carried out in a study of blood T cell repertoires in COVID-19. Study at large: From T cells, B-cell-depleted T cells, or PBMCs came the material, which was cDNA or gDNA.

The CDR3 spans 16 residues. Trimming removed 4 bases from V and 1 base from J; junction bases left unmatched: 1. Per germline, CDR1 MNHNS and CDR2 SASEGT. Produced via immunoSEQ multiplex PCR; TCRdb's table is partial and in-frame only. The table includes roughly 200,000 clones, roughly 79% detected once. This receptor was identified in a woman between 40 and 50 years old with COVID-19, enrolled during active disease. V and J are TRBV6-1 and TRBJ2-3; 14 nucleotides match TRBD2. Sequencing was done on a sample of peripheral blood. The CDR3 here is CASSGGLAGGTDTQYF. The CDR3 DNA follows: TGTGCCAGCAGTGGGGGACTAGCGGGGGGCACAGATACGCAGTATTTT.